This TCR beta chain emerged from a study of breast tumors, draining lymph nodes, adjacent tissues. General study findings and limits: Tumor and nontumor repertoires were significantly more similar in luminal-like than in basal-like breast cancer. Tumor TCR diversity was below lymph nodes but above nontumor tissue.

The length of the CDR3 is 14 residues. Germline V lookup: CDR1 SEHNR, CDR2 FQNEAQ (reference sequence). The V and J ends lost 10 bases and 7 bases, in that order; junction bases with no gene match: 15. TCRdb re-analysed the multiplex PCR reads in MiXCR, keeping a single row per CDR3 protein. The data hold about 24,000 distinct CDR3 sequences, with 68% observed a single time. Details on this clonotype: Its cognate antigen is unknown.

The chain links TRBV7-9 to TRBJ1-2; 7 bases agree with TRBD1. The receptor was derived from a female donor with breast cancer. Some clones in this sample may be carry-over from other donors' samples. The source material was tumor-adjacent breast tissue. CDR3 in DNA: TGTGCCACCAAAGGGGGAGGGGGCCCTATTGGCTACACCTTC. Its protein product is CATKGGGGPIGYTF.